This T cell receptor (beta chain) was observed in a study of shared clonotypes between healthy human individuals. Replicate sorted-subset PCRs were loaded with around 210 ng DNA, about 31,000 T cell genomes. Assay: immunoSEQ multiplex PCR; the TCRdb copy retains only in-frame clones and omits some. The sample records 2.3 million or so clones, roughly 93% being singletons. In germline, CDR1 is SGHDT, CDR2 YYEEEE. The V and J ends lost 4 bases and 4 bases respectively, with 21 bases between them. The CDR3 is made up of 16 amino acids. The origin of this receptor is a man between 18 and 29 years old in good health. Some clones in this sample may be carry-over from other donors' samples. The chain has TRBV5-6 and TRBJ2-7; D unclear. Sequencing used naive CD4+ T cells from PBMCs. Noted subset: CD45RA+ positively selected. The CDR3 region is CASSPKGGSLQYEQYF. The CDR3 nucleotides are TGTGCCAGCAGCCCTAAGGGCGGATCTTTGCAATACGAGCAGTACTTC.